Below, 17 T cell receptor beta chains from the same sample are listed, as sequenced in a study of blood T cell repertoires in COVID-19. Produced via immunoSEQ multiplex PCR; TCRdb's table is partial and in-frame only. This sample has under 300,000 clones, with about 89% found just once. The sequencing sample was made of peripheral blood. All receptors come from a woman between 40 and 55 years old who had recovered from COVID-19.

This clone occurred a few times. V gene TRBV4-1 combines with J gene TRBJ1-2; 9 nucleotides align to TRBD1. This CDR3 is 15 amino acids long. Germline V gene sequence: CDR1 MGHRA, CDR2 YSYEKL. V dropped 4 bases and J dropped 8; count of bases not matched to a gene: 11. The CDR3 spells CASSLAGTGNNGYTF. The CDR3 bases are TGCGCCAGCAGCCTGGCAGGGACAGGGAATAACGGCTACACCTTC.

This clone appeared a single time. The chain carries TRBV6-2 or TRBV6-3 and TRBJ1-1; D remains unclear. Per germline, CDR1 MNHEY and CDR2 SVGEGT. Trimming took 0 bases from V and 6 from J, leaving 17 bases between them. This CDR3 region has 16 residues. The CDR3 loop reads CASSYSIWPARPEAFF. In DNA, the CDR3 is TGTGCCAGCAGTTACTCGATTTGGCCTGCCCGTCCTGAAGCTTTCTTT.

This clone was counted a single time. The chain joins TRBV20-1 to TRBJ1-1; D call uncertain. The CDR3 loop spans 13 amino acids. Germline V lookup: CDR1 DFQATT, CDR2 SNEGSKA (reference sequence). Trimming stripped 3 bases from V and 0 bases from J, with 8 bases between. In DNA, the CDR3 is TGCAGTGCTAGTCTACAGCTGAACACTGAAGCTTTCTTT. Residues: CSASLQLNTEAFF.

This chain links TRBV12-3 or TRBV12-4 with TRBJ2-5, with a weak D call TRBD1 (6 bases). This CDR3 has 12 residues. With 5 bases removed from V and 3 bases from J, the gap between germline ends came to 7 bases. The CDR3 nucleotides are TGTGCCAGCAGTAGGACAGAAGAGACCCAGTACTTC. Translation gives CASSRTEETQYF.

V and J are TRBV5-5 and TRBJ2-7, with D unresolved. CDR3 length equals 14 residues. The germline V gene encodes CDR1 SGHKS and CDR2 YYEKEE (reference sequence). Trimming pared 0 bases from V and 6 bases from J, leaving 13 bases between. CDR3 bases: TGTGCCAGCAGCTTGGCCGACATGCTTATCGAGCAGTACTTC. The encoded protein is CASSLADMLIEQYF.

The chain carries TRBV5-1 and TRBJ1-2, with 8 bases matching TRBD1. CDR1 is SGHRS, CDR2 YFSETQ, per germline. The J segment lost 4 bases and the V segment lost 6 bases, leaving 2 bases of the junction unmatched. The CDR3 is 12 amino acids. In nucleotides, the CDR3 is TGCGCCAGCACTGACAGGGGCTATGGCTACACCTTC. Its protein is CASTDRGYGYTF.

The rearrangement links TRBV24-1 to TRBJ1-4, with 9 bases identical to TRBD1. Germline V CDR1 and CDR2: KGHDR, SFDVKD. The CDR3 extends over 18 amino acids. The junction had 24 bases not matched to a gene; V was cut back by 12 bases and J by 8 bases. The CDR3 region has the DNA TGTGCCGCTCAAAGCACCGGGACAGGGCGTTCGGTAGGCGAAAAACTGTTTTTT. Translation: CAAQSTGTGRSVGEKLFF.

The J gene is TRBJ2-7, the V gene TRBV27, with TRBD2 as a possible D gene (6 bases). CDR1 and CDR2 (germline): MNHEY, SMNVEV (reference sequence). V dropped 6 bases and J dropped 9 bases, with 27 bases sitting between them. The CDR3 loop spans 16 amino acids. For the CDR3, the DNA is TGTGCCAGCAGCTCCTCCGGGACTTCGAGACCTGGGGGGCAGTACTTC. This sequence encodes CASSSSGTSRPGGQYF.

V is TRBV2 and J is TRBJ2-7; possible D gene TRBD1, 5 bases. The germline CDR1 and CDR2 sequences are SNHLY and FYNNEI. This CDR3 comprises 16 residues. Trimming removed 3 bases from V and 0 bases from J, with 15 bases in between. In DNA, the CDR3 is TGTGCCAGCAGTGACCCTGCAGGGCCTTTCTCCTACGAGCAGTACTTC. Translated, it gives CASSDPAGPFSYEQYF.

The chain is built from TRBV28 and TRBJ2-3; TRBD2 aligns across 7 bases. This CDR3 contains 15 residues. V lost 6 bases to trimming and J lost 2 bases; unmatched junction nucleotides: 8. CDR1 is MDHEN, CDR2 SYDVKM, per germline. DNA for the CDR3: TGTGCCAGCAGCCACACTAGCGACGTCACAGATACGCAGTATTTT. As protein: CASSHTSDVTDTQYF.

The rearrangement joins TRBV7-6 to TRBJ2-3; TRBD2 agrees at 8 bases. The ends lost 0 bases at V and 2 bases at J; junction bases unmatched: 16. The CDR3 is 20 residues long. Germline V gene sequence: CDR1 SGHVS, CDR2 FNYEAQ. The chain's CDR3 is CASSLAPPGREGSYTDTQYF. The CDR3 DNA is TGTGCCAGCAGCTTAGCCCCCCCTGGTCGGGAGGGAAGTTACACAGATACGCAGTATTTT.

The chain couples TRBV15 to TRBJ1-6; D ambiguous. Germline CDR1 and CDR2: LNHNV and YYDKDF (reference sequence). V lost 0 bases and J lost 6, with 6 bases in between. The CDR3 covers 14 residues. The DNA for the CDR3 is TGTGCCACCAGCAGAGATATGGCTAATTCACCCCTCCACTTT. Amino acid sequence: CATSRDMANSPLHF.

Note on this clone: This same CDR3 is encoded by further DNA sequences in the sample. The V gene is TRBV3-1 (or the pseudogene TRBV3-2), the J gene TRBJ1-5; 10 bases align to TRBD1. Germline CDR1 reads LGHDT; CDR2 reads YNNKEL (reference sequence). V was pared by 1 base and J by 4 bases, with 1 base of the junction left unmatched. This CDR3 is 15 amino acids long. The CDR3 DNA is TGTGCCAGCAGCCAAGGGACAGGGGGGAATCAGCCCCAGCATTTT. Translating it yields CASSQGTGGNQPQHF.

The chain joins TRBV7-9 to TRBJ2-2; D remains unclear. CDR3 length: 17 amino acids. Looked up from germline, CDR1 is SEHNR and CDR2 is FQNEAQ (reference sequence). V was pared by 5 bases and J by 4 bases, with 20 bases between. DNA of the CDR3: TGTGCCAGCAGCCCAATCCGGGTCCCACCGGGCACCGGGGAGCTGTTTTTT. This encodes CASSPIRVPPGTGELFF.

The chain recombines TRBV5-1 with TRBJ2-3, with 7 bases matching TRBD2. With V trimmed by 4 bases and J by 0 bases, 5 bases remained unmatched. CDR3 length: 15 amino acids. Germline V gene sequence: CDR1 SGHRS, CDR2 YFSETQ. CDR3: CASSKRAGSTDTQYF. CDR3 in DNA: TGCGCCAGCAGCAAAAGAGCGGGAAGCACAGATACGCAGTATTTT.

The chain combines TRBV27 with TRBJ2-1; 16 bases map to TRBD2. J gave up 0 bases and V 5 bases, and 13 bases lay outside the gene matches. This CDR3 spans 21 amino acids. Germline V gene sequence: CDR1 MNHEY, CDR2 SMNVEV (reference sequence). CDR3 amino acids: CASSLRSGTSGGVRSYNEQFF. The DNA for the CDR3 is TGTGCCAGCAGTCTACGTTCCGGGACTAGCGGGGGGGTTCGCTCCTACAATGAGCAGTTCTTC.

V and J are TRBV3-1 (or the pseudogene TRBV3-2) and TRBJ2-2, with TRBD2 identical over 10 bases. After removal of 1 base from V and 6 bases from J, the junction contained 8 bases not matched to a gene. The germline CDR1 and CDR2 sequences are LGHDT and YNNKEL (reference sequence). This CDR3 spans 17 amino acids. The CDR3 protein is CASSQVLTSGTAGELFF. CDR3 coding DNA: TGTGCCAGCAGCCAAGTTTTAACTAGCGGGACGGCCGGGGAGCTGTTTTTT.